These 17 T cell receptor beta chains came from one sample sequenced in a study of cytotoxic CD8 clonotypes in ibrutinib-treated CLL. Generated by immunoSEQ multiplex PCR, the TCRdb table keeps only in-frame clones and is missing some. The data hold about 250,000 clones, with roughly 70% observed a single time. Sequenced material: PBMCs, taken after 24 months of ibrutinib treatment. These TCRs come from a human donor with chronic lymphocytic leukemia.

The gene calls are TRBV5-1 and TRBJ2-7; 7 bases match TRBD1. The CDR3 length is 15 residues. Germline V gene data show CDR1 as SGHRS and CDR2 as YFSETQ. The trim removed 5 bases at V and 0 bases at J, leaving 8 bases unmatched. The CDR3 is CASSSGTVSSYEQYF. In nucleotides, the CDR3 is TGCGCCAGCAGTTCCGGGACAGTGAGCTCCTACGAGCAGTACTTC. The full variable domain, in which reference TRBV5-1 and TRBJ2-7 provide the parts outside the CDR3, is KAGVTQTPRYLIKTRGQQVTLSCSPISGHRSVSWYQQTPGQGLQFLFEYFSETQRNKGNFPGRFSGRQFSNSRSEMNVSTLELGDSALYLCASSSGTVSSYEQYFGPGTRLTVT.

This sequence joins TRBV19 and TRBJ2-5; a possible D gene is TRBD2 (6 bases). The V gene's germline CDR1 is LNHDA and CDR2 SQIVND (reference sequence). The V and J ends lost 3 bases and 6 bases respectively, with 11 bases between them. This CDR3 region has 13 residues. The DNA for the CDR3 is TGTGCCAGTAGTATTCAGGAGGGTCAGACCCAGTACTTC. This codes for CASSIQEGQTQYF.

This chain connects TRBV7-9 to TRBJ1-2, with D possibly being TRBD1 (5 bases). Per germline, CDR1 SEHNR and CDR2 FQNEAQ (reference sequence). The germline V and J ends were trimmed by 4 bases and 7 bases, with 16 bases remaining between them. The CDR3 covers 14 residues. Written as DNA, the CDR3 is TGTGCCAGCAGCTCGGGGTTAGGGGCGGGTGGCTACACCTTC. This translates into CASSSGLGAGGYTF.

The chain carries TRBV5-1 and TRBJ2-2, with 10 positions matching TRBD2. This CDR3 has 16 residues. Trimming took 4 bases from V and 1 from J; bases not matched to a gene: 4. Germline CDR1 is SGHRS and CDR2 is YFSETQ. CDR3 DNA sequence: TGCGCCAGCAGCGCACTAGCGGGGCTGAACACCGGGGAGCTGTTTTTT. Protein: CASSALAGLNTGELFF.

CDR3: CASTHSGAGTGELFF. CDR3 nucleotides: TGTGCCAGTACCCACTCGGGGGCGGGGACCGGGGAGCTGTTTTTT. The J gene is TRBJ2-2, the V gene TRBV19; D may be TRBD1 or TRBD2 (6 bases each). CDR1 is LNHDA, CDR2 SQIVND, per germline (reference sequence). The CDR3 length is 15 residues. Trimming shortened V by 7 bases and J by 5 bases, and 17 bases separated the two germline ends.

The genes are TRBV19 and TRBJ2-4; 8 positions match TRBD2. Trimming at V came to 4 bases and at J to 8 bases, leaving 16 bases not matched to a gene. The CDR3 is made up of 17 amino acids. Germline V CDR1 and CDR2: LNHDA, SQIVND (reference sequence). Here the CDR3 reads CASSTRFVSGSNDIQYF. DNA for the CDR3: TGTGCCAGTAGTACCCGCTTCGTCAGCGGGAGCAATGACATTCAGTACTTC. Full variable domain (outside the CDR3, taken from reference TRBV19 and TRBJ2-4): DGGITQSPKYLFRKEGQNVTLSCEQNLNHDAMYWYRQDPGQGLRLIYYSQIVNDFQKGDIAEGYSVSREKKESFPLTVTSAQKNPTAFYLCASSTRFVSGSNDIQYFGAGTRLSVL.

This clone was seen only a few times. This chain connects TRBV29-1 to TRBJ2-5; D remains ambiguous. Germline V lookup: CDR1 SQVTM, CDR2 ANQGSEA. The CDR3 contains 10 residues. V lost 6 bases and J lost 2, with 4 bases in between. The CDR3 nucleotides read TGCAGCGTAATACAAGAGACCCAGTACTTC. The encoded protein is CSVIQETQYF.

The chain joins TRBV28 to TRBJ2-7, with D unclear. Looked up from germline, CDR1 is MDHEN and CDR2 is SYDVKM. V was clipped by 3 bases and J by 3 bases, with 12 bases between them. This CDR3 comprises 14 residues. The CDR3 DNA reads TGTGCCAGCAGTTTTTCTGAATCGAACTACGAGCAGTACTTC. Its protein product is CASSFSESNYEQYF.

CDR3 amino acids: CAWTTRNSGNTIYF. CDR3 nucleotide sequence: TGTGCCTGGACCACGAGAAACTCTGGAAACACCATATATTTT. The rearrangement joins TRBV30 to TRBJ1-3; D call uncertain. The CDR3 has 14 residues. Trimming pared 4 bases from V and 0 bases from J, leaving 10 bases between. The germline gives CDR1 GTSNPN, CDR2 SVGIG (reference sequence).

This clone was detected only a few times. In DNA form, the CDR3 reads TGTGCCAGCAGAGTCATAATGAGGCCTGAAGCTTTCTTT. Translating gives CASRVIMRPEAFF. The chain is built from TRBV7-2 and TRBJ1-1; D is uncertain. Trimming left V 6 bases short and J 6 bases short, with 14 bases between. Germline CDR1 is SGHTA and CDR2 is FQGNSA. There are 13 residues in the CDR3.

The chain recombines TRBV5-1 with TRBJ2-7; 10 bases are shared with TRBD2. The germline V gene has CDR1 SGHRS and CDR2 YFSETQ. The CDR3 runs 14 residues. Trimming removed 7 bases from V and 2 bases from J; junction bases left unmatched: 6. The CDR3 loop is CASSLAGDPYEQYF. CDR3 coding DNA: TGCGCCAGCTCCCTAGCGGGAGATCCCTACGAGCAGTACTTC.

The rearrangement links TRBV29-1 to TRBJ2-1, with 9 bases that match TRBD2. Germline V CDR1 and CDR2: SQVTM, ANQGSEA. The CDR3 covers 15 residues. Trimming cost V 7 bases and J 2 bases; bases outside gene matches: 9. The CDR3 DNA follows: TGCAGCGCCTCTCCGACTAGCGGCCCCTACAATGAGCAGTTCTTC. Residues: CSASPTSGPYNEQFF.

V is TRBV14 and J is TRBJ2-1, with TRBD2 matching over 8 bases. The CDR3 spans 17 residues. Germline values: CDR1 SGHDN, CDR2 FVKESK. The V segment lost 2 bases and the J segment 5 bases; nucleotides outside the gene matches: 11. CDR3 DNA sequence: TGTGCCAGCAGCCAACCGACAACTAGCGGAAACGACAATGAGCAGTTCTTC. Translating gives CASSQPTTSGNDNEQFF.

V is TRBV6-6 and J is TRBJ2-7; TRBD1 matches at 9 bases. V was pared by 2 bases and J by 2 bases, with 4 bases of the junction left unmatched. In germline, CDR1 is MNHNY, CDR2 SVGAGI (reference sequence). The CDR3 is 15 residues long. As DNA, the CDR3 is TGTGCCAGCAGTTACGACGGGACAGGGACCTACGAGCAGTACTTC. It translates to CASSYDGTGTYEQYF.

The chain employs TRBV27 and TRBJ2-3; D may be TRBD2 (5 bases). The CDR3 totals 13 residues. V was clipped by 2 bases and J by 8 bases, with 11 bases between them. The germline V gene has CDR1 MNHEY and CDR2 SMNVEV (reference sequence). DNA of the CDR3: TGTGCCAGCAGTTTAGAGGGTCTCAGTACGCAGTATTTT. Amino acid sequence: CASSLEGLSTQYF.

The CDR3 bases are TGTGCCAGCAGCTTCGGGACAGACGGAAACACCATATATTTT. This translates into CASSFGTDGNTIYF. The chain is built from TRBV13 and TRBJ1-3; TRBD1 agrees at 7 bases. Losses at the gene ends were 3 bases for V and 4 bases for J; bases not matched to a gene: 3. In germline, CDR1 is PRHDT, CDR2 FYEKMQ (reference sequence). There are 14 residues in the CDR3.

The chain combines TRBV5-1 with TRBJ2-5, with D perhaps matching TRBD2 (6 bases). V lost 6 bases, J lost 10 bases, and 22 bases lay in between. CDR1 and CDR2 (germline): SGHRS, YFSETQ. The CDR3 has 14 amino acids. DNA for the CDR3: TGCGCCAGCACCACCGGCGGGGCCCTGGAGGGCCAGTACTTC. Translated, it gives CASTTGGALEGQYF.